This T cell receptor beta chain was sequenced during a study of vaccination and CD4 T cells after COVID-19. Of note for this clonotype: The target antigen is unknown.

Scientists ran DNA taken from cultured CD4+ T cells through the Oncomine TCR Beta short-read assay for sequencing. Via MiXCR, TCRdb re-called the PCR reads, giving one row per CDR3 protein. The sample records over 15,000 distinct CDR3 sequences, around 73% being singletons. Treatment here: roughly 10-day PBMC culture with coronavirus spike peptide pools or control peptides (ViraFEST assay). After expanding antigen-specific T cells with peptide pools, ViraFEST sequenced their TCRs. The CDR3 loop spans 13 amino acids. Germline V lookup: CDR1 DFQATT, CDR2 SNEGSKA (reference sequence). V was trimmed by 0 bases and J by 9 bases, leaving 15 bases between them.

The chain links TRBV20-1 to TRBJ2-7; D is unresolved. This TCR was recovered from a human donor who had recovered from COVID-19. The sample was CD4+ T cells from blood, cultured in vitro. CDR3 in DNA: TGCAGTGCTAGAGATAAGGGCCACGGGCGGCAGTACTTC. Translated, it gives CSARDKGHGRQYF.